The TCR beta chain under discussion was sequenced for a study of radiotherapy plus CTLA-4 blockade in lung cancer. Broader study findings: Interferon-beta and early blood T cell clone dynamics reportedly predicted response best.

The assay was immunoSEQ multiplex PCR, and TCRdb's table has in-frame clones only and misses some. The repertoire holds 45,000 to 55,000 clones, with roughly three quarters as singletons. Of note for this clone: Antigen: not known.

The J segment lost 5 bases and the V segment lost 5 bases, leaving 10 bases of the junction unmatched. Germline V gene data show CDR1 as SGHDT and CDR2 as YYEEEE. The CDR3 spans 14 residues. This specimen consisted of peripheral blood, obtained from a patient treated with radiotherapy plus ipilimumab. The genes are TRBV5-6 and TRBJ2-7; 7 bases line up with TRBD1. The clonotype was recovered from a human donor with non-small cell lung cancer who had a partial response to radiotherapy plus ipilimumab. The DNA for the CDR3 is TGTGCCAGCAGGAGAACAGGGGTAAAAGACGAGCAGTACTTC. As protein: CASRRTGVKDEQYF.